This T cell receptor (beta chain) was sequenced in a study of CD8 T cells in Susac syndrome. Study-wide background: Treatment at blood withdrawal was none, corticosteroids, or intravenous immunoglobulin alone in Susac syndrome patients.

Trimming shortened V by 6 bases and J by 6 bases, and 12 bases separated the two germline ends. This CDR3 has 13 residues. The CD8+ and CD4+ T cells were isolated magnetically using a negative isolation approach, whereas the TEMRA cells were enriched by FACS. Roughly 0.45 to 1 ug RNA was reverse transcribed with random hexamers. TCR beta CDR3 was amplified by immunoSEQ covering 54 Vbeta and 13 Jbeta. One entry per CDR3 protein, called by TCRdb with MiXCR from the immunoSEQ multiplex PCR reads. The sample shows fewer than 140,000 distinct CDR3 sequences, roughly 94% of them seen only once. The clonotype comes from a human donor with Susac syndrome. Sequenced material: CD8+ T cells from PBMCs. The chain links TRBV12-3 or TRBV12-4 to TRBJ1-5; D uncertain. The CDR3 DNA follows: TGTGCCAGCAGGCTCTCCCGGGGTCAGCCCCAGCATTTT. Its protein product is CASRLSRGQPQHF.